These 26 T cell receptor beta chains originate from one sample sequenced in a study of T cells after yellow fever vaccination. TCRdb redid the calling of the 5' RACE reads with MiXCR, one entry per CDR3 protein. The table lists approximately 150,000 distinct CDR3 sequences, about a tenth of them singletons, with approximately 35% in the top ten. Sample: CD8+ T cells sorted from PBMCs, taken 45 days after the yellow fever booster vaccination. All receptors come from a man in his late teens or twenties who received the YFV17D yellow fever vaccine.

This clonotype was recorded a few times. This chain uses TRBV19 with TRBJ2-7; 12 bases map to TRBD2. This CDR3 is 15 amino acids long. After removal of 5 bases from V and 4 bases from J, the junction contained 6 bases not matched to a gene. CDR1 and CDR2 from the germline V gene are LNHDA and SQIVND (reference sequence). The CDR3 region is CASSASSGGEYEQYF. Written as DNA, the CDR3 is TGTGCCAGTAGTGCGTCTAGCGGGGGGGAATACGAGCAGTACTTC.

The J gene is TRBJ2-1, the V gene TRBV12-3 or TRBV12-4; D remains unclear. The V end lost 3 bases, the J end lost 7 bases, and 7 bases lay between the germline ends. The CDR3 length is 12 residues. In nucleotides, the CDR3 is TGTGCCAGCAGTTTTTATGTGAATGAGCAGTTCTTC. This sequence encodes CASSFYVNEQFF.

This chain uses TRBV11-2 with TRBJ1-1; TRBD1 is a possible D gene (5 bases). The CDR3 is 14 residues long. Germline V gene data show CDR1 as SGHAT and CDR2 as FQNNGV. Trimming cost V 0 bases and J 4 bases, with 9 bases left between them. This chain's CDR3 is CASSLDQGGTEAFF. The CDR3 DNA reads TGTGCCAGCAGCTTAGATCAGGGTGGCACTGAAGCTTTCTTT.

The gene calls are TRBV2 and TRBJ2-7; D is unclear. CDR3 length: 13 residues. V lost 7 bases to trimming and J lost 3 bases, with 13 bases between them. Germline V gene sequence: CDR1 SNHLY, CDR2 FYNNEI. This chain's CDR3 is CASTYGVIYEQYF. The CDR3 region has the DNA TGTGCCAGCACCTACGGAGTTATCTACGAGCAGTACTTC.

The chain combines TRBV6-2 or TRBV6-3 with TRBJ2-5, with no clear D. Per the germline V gene, CDR1 is MNHEY and CDR2 is SVGEGT. V lost 5 bases to trimming and J lost 0 bases, with 10 bases between them. The CDR3 has 14 residues. Here the CDR3 reads CASSPDTYQETQYF. The CDR3 DNA reads TGTGCCAGCAGTCCCGACACATACCAAGAGACCCAGTACTTC.

This clonotype appeared a few times. The chain joins TRBV9 to TRBJ2-6; TRBD1 is a possible D gene (5 bases). Germline lookup yields CDR1 SGDLS and CDR2 YYNGEE. The CDR3 is 16 amino acids. V lost 4 bases, J lost 4 bases, and 15 bases lay in between. The DNA of the CDR3 is TGTGCCAGCAGCACAGACAGCCTTAGAGGGGCCAACGTCCTGACTTTC. It yields the protein CASSTDSLRGANVLTF.

This clonotype was seen more than once but under ten times. The chain carries TRBV4-1 and TRBJ2-1, with 8 nucleotides matching TRBD2. Germline CDR1 and CDR2: MGHRA and YSYEKL. This CDR3 contains 12 residues. Trimming took 8 bases from V and 6 from J; bases not matched to a gene: 3. The CDR3 region has the DNA TGCGCCAGCCTCGGGAGGGGCAATGAGCAGTTCTTC. Translation: CASLGRGNEQFF.

The chain recombines TRBV20-1 with TRBJ2-7; 7 bases fit TRBD2. Germline V gene sequence: CDR1 DFQATT, CDR2 SNEGSKA (reference sequence). There are 14 residues in the CDR3. J gave up 4 bases and V 2 bases, and 8 bases lay outside the gene matches. CDR3 in amino acids: CSARPRGVGYEQYF. CDR3 in DNA: TGCAGTGCTAGACCCCGGGGGGTAGGGTACGAGCAGTACTTC.

For this clonotype: The junction departs from germline at one end; a sequencing error may be responsible. The chain has TRBV6-2 or TRBV6-3 and TRBJ1-1; D gene unclear. The germline V gene encodes CDR1 MNHEY and CDR2 SVGEGT. The CDR3 sequence is 14 residues long. As DNA, the CDR3 is TGTCCCAGCAGTTACGGCAGCTTGAACACTGAAGCTTTCTTT. This translates into CPSSYGSLNTEAFF.

The J gene is TRBJ1-2, the V gene TRBV2; 7 bases are a match to TRBD1. Germline V gene lookup returns CDR1 SNHLY and CDR2 FYNNEI. This CDR3 comprises 16 residues. Trimming took 4 bases from V and 0 from J; bases not matched to a gene: 8. The CDR3 region is CASSVSRGIANYGYTF. In nucleotides, the CDR3 is TGTGCCAGCAGTGTAAGCAGGGGGATAGCTAACTATGGCTACACCTTC.

CDR3 region: CSAPDRPNTEAFF. In DNA form, the CDR3 reads TGCAGTGCACCGGACAGACCGAACACTGAAGCTTTCTTT. The V and J genes are TRBV20-1 and TRBJ1-1, with a weak D call TRBD1 (6 bases). This CDR3 is 13 amino acids long. In germline, CDR1 is DFQATT, CDR2 SNEGSKA (reference sequence). V dropped 6 bases and J dropped 1 base, with 12 bases sitting between them.

V and J are TRBV4-3 and TRBJ2-7; 9 positions agree with TRBD2. The CDR3 loop spans 18 amino acids. The germline CDR1 and CDR2 sequences are LGHNA and YSLEER. The J segment lost 3 bases and the V segment lost 0 bases, leaving 12 bases of the junction unmatched. This chain's CDR3 is CASSQDLSLAGRLYEQYF. The CDR3 region has the DNA TGCGCCAGCAGCCAAGATCTCTCCCTAGCGGGGAGACTCTACGAGCAGTACTTC.

This chain connects TRBV27 to TRBJ2-5; 9 positions agree with TRBD1. This CDR3 contains 14 residues. From germline, CDR1 is MNHEY and CDR2 SMNVEV (reference sequence). J lost 5 bases, V lost 5 bases, and 6 bases had no gene match. The DNA of the CDR3 is TGTGCCAGCAGTCGGACAGGGGAAGGGGAGACCCAGTACTTC. Translating gives CASSRTGEGETQYF.

The chain employs TRBV5-1 and TRBJ2-7; D perhaps matches TRBD2 (6 bases). This CDR3 region has 16 residues. Trimming pared 0 bases from V and 1 base from J, leaving 14 bases between. Per germline, CDR1 SGHRS and CDR2 YFSETQ. This chain's CDR3 is CASSLGGVGGSYEQYV. The CDR3 DNA follows: TGCGCCAGCAGCTTGGGGGGGGTCGGGGGTTCCTACGAGCAGTACGTC.

This clonotype was recorded a few times. This chain joins TRBV4-1 and TRBJ2-3, with 8 bases identical to TRBD2. The trim removed 0 bases at V and 2 bases at J, leaving 7 bases unmatched. Germline V gene data show CDR1 as MGHRA and CDR2 as YSYEKL. The CDR3 has 17 residues. The CDR3 spells CASSQDQASGLTDTQYF. As DNA, the CDR3 is TGCGCCAGCAGCCAAGATCAGGCTAGCGGGCTCACAGATACGCAGTATTTT.

This clonotype was seen repeatedly, ten times or more. J is TRBJ2-3 and V is TRBV11-2; D remains unclear. The CDR3 extends over 12 amino acids. Germline lookup yields CDR1 SGHAT and CDR2 FQNNGV. Trimming removed 2 bases at V and 6 bases at J, with 6 bases between. CDR3 coding DNA: TGTGCCAGCAGCTTAAGGTGGGATACGCAGTATTTT. The encoded protein is CASSLRWDTQYF.

The V and J genes are TRBV6-2 or TRBV6-3 and TRBJ2-1, with TRBD2 identical over 7 bases. This CDR3 contains 15 residues. The V segment lost 0 bases and the J segment 9 bases; nucleotides outside the gene matches: 8. Looked up from germline, CDR1 is MNHEY and CDR2 is SVGEGT. The CDR3 spells CASSYSIAGEVEQFF. The DNA of the CDR3 is TGTGCCAGCAGTTACTCGATTGCGGGGGAGGTTGAGCAGTTCTTC.

This sequence joins TRBV7-9 and TRBJ2-7; 10 bases align to TRBD1. CDR1 SEHNR and CDR2 FQNEAQ come from the germline V gene (reference sequence). The CDR3 extends over 17 amino acids. V gave up 4 bases and J gave up 3 bases; unmatched junction bases: 12. This CDR3 is CASSWASRTGGFYEQYF. In DNA form, the CDR3 reads TGTGCCAGCAGCTGGGCCTCCCGGACAGGGGGTTTCTACGAGCAGTACTTC.

This clonotype was recorded a few times. The chain joins TRBV6-6 to TRBJ2-5; TRBD2 agrees at 8 bases. With 2 bases clipped from V and 9 bases from J, the junction kept 14 bases outside the gene matches. The germline CDR1 and CDR2 sequences are MNHNY and SVGAGI (reference sequence). The CDR3 has 16 residues. This CDR3 is CASSYRPPGRGGAQYF. CDR3 nucleotide sequence: TGTGCCAGCAGTTACAGACCCCCCGGACGGGGGGGTGCCCAGTACTTC.

This clonotype appeared a few times. J is TRBJ2-6 and V is TRBV6-1; D possibly corresponds to TRBD1 (5 bases). Trimming removed 7 bases from V and 8 bases from J, with 18 bases in between. This CDR3 is 15 amino acids long. The germline CDR1 and CDR2 sequences are MNHNS and SASEGT. CDR3 in amino acids: CASTQGPEPSNVLTF. In DNA, the CDR3 is TGTGCCAGCACCCAGGGCCCAGAGCCTTCCAACGTCCTGACTTTC.

This clonotype was seen only a few times. The rearrangement joins TRBV27 to TRBJ2-1; no clear D gene. The CDR3 totals 15 residues. V was trimmed by 3 bases and J by 10 bases, leaving 19 bases between them. Germline V gives CDR1 MNHEY, CDR2 SMNVEV (reference sequence). This chain's CDR3 is CASSFRIPISREQFF. For the CDR3, the DNA is TGTGCCAGCAGTTTTAGGATTCCAATAAGTAGGGAGCAGTTCTTC.

The rearrangement joins TRBV24-1 to TRBJ2-3; D may be TRBD2 (6 bases). The ends were cut back, 7 bases at V and 2 bases at J, with 15 bases in the middle. The CDR3 is made up of 15 amino acids. CDR1 KGHDR and CDR2 SFDVKD come from the germline V gene. DNA for the CDR3: TGTGCCACCAGGGAACGGGACTCCGACACAGATACGCAGTATTTT. This sequence encodes CATRERDSDTDTQYF.

This clonotype was observed a few times. The gene calls are TRBV7-9 and TRBJ1-1; perhaps TRBD1 as D (5 bases). Germline CDR1 and CDR2: SEHNR and FQNEAQ (reference sequence). The CDR3 sequence is 14 residues long. Trimming removed 6 bases from V and 5 bases from J, with 16 bases in between. The CDR3 protein is CASRGFRGETEAFF. DNA of the CDR3: TGTGCCAGCAGAGGCTTTAGGGGAGAAACTGAAGCTTTCTTT.

This clonotype was seen a handful of times. The chain combines TRBV24-1 with TRBJ1-1, with TRBD1 matching 7 bases. The length of the CDR3 is 15 residues. V was clipped by 2 bases and J by 1 base; unmatched bases: 3. The germline V gene encodes CDR1 KGHDR and CDR2 SFDVKD. CDR3 DNA sequence: TGTGCCACCAGTGATTCGGGACAGAGGAACACTGAAGCTTTCTTT. This sequence encodes CATSDSGQRNTEAFF.

V gene TRBV11-2 combines with J gene TRBJ2-1; 7 nucleotides agree with TRBD2. The ends lost 7 bases at V and 2 bases at J; junction bases unmatched: 5. CDR1 is SGHAT, CDR2 FQNNGV, per germline. The CDR3 runs 14 residues. As DNA, the CDR3 is TGTGCCAGCAAAAGGGGAGGGCCCTACAATGAGCAGTTCTTC. Translated: CASKRGGPYNEQFF.

This clonotype was counted only a few times. This chain uses TRBV7-2 with TRBJ2-7; D gene ambiguous. CDR1 is SGHTA, CDR2 FQGNSA, per germline. CDR3 size: 15 residues. Trimming removed 1 base at V and 2 bases at J, with 12 bases between. CDR3 sequence reads: CASSLGLGSAYEQYF. The CDR3 region has the DNA TGTGCCAGCAGCTTAGGTCTCGGCAGTGCCTACGAGCAGTACTTC.